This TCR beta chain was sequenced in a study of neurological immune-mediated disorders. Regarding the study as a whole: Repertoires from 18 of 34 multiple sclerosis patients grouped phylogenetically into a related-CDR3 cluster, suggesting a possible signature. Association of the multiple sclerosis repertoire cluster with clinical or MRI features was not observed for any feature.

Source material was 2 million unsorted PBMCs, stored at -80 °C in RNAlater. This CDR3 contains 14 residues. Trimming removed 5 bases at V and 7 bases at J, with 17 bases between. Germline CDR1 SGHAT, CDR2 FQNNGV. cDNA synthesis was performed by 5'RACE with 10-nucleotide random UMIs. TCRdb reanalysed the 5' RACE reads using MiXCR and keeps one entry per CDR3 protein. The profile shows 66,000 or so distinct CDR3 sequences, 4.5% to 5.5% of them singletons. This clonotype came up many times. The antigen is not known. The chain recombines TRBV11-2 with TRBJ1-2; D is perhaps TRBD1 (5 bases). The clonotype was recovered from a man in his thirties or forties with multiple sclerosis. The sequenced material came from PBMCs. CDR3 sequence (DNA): TGTGCCAGCAGCCCGGCTTGGGGCGGGCGTGGCTACACCTTC. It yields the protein CASSPAWGGRGYTF.